The 28 T cell receptor beta chains presented below share a single source sample, sequenced in a study of beta chain features in type 1 diabetes (dated by TCRdb to about 2018). Receptors were amplified or captured by the immunoSEQ multiplex PCR assay. The High Capacity cDNA Reverse Transcription Kit was used to reverse transcribe all of the isolated RNA, meaning that expressed TCRB transcripts were what got sequenced. The table was pulled from immuneACCESS by TCRdb, which kept in-frame rearrangements only. Such tables lose some clones; where checked, under half of the loss comes from unresolved V genes, and the rest has no known cause. The sample yields 200,000 to 250,000 clones; 9% to 10% were counted once. Around 0.031% of the sample is taken by the ten largest. What was sequenced was naive CD4+ T cells from blood. The cell subset or site label corresponds to: true naive CD4+ T cells. These receptors all come from a woman younger than 35 in good health.

CDR3 in DNA: TGTGCCAGCAGTGAATCTGGACTAGTTAACAATGAGCAGTTCTTC. The encoded protein is CASSESGLVNNEQFF. The chain joins TRBV6-1 to TRBJ2-1; TRBD2 agrees at 7 bases. V was clipped by 2 bases and J by 5 bases; unmatched bases: 6. This CDR3 has 15 residues. Germline V gives CDR1 MNHNS, CDR2 SASEGT.

V and J are TRBV18 and TRBJ1-5; TRBD1 aligns across 8 bases. The trim removed 6 bases at V and 2 bases at J, leaving 12 bases unmatched. This CDR3 region has 17 residues. Germline CDR1 and CDR2: KGHSH and LQKENI. CDR3 loop: CASSPTGAEWGNQPQHF. The CDR3 DNA reads TGTGCCAGCTCGCCGACAGGGGCTGAGTGGGGCAATCAGCCCCAGCATTTT.

This clone was detected only a few times. The chain uses TRBV30 and TRBJ1-5; TRBD1 matches 7 bases. The CDR3 is made up of 15 amino acids. Germline trimming cut 0 bases from V and 4 bases from J; bases unmatched to any gene: 6. The V gene's germline CDR1 is GTSNPN and CDR2 SVGIG (reference sequence). In DNA form, the CDR3 reads TGTGCCTGGAGTGTAGACAGGGCAAGAAATCAGCCCCAGCATTTT. Protein sequence: CAWSVDRARNQPQHF.

This clone was counted a few times. The V gene is TRBV4-1, the J gene TRBJ1-1; D is undetermined. Germline CDR1 and CDR2: MGHRA and YSYEKL. The CDR3 length is 13 residues. Trimming took off 1 base at V and 1 base at J, with 4 bases between the two ends. The CDR3 DNA reads as TGCGCCAGCAGCCAAGTCTGGAACACTGAAGCTTTCTTT. Translating gives CASSQVWNTEAFF.

This clone was recorded only once. J is TRBJ1-1 and V is TRBV6-1, with D possibly matching TRBD1 (5 bases). The CDR3 length is 13 residues. The V gene's germline CDR1 is MNHNS and CDR2 SASEGT. V shed 8 bases and J shed 1 base, with 11 bases lying between them. CDR3 residues: CASGHNSNTEAFF. In nucleotides, the CDR3 is TGTGCCAGCGGACATAATTCGAACACTGAAGCTTTCTTT.

The chain is built from TRBV5-4 and TRBJ2-5; D gene unclear. The CDR3 has 12 amino acids. V lost 2 bases and J 7 bases, leaving 9 bases between the germline ends. Germline V gene sequence: CDR1 SGHNT, CDR2 YYREEE (reference sequence). The CDR3 reads CASSFEERTQYF. The CDR3 DNA reads TGTGCCAGCAGCTTTGAGGAGCGGACCCAGTACTTC. Together with reference TRBV5-4 and TRBJ2-5, the CDR3 gives the full variable domain: ETGVTQSPTHLIKTRGQQVTLRCSSQSGHNTVSWYQQALGQGPQFIFQYYREEENGRGNFPPRFSGLQFPNYSSELNVNALELDDSALYLCASSFEERTQYFGPGTRLLVL.

V is TRBV5-1 and J is TRBJ1-2, with D unclear. Germline V lookup: CDR1 SGHRS, CDR2 YFSETQ. This CDR3 spans 18 amino acids. V lost 2 bases and J lost 8, with 28 bases in between. In nucleotides, the CDR3 is TGCGCCAGCAGCTTAGGAGTGCAGGTGGCCCAGATGGGAGCCGGCTACACCTTC. Protein product: CASSLGVQVAQMGAGYTF.

This clone has more than one count but fewer than ten. V is TRBV4-1 and J is TRBJ2-7; TRBD1 is a possible D gene (6 bases). V was shortened by 1 base and J by 0 bases, with 10 bases between the two germline ends. From germline, CDR1 is MGHRA and CDR2 YSYEKL. The CDR3 sequence is 15 residues long. The DNA of the CDR3 is TGCGCCAGCAGCCAAGGGACAGCGAGCTCCTACGAGCAGTACTTC. This translates into CASSQGTASSYEQYF.

The chain has TRBV19 and TRBJ2-3; TRBD2 matches 9 bases. Germline lookup yields CDR1 LNHDA and CDR2 SQIVND (reference sequence). This CDR3 region has 15 residues. With V trimmed by 3 bases and J by 5 bases, 6 bases remained unmatched. The CDR3 loop reads CASSIGGGAKDTQYF. The CDR3 nucleotides read TGTGCCAGTAGTATTGGCGGGGGGGCCAAAGATACGCAGTATTTT.

This clone turned up a few times. The V call is TRBV20-1, the J call TRBJ2-1; TRBD2 aligns across 7 bases. Looked up from germline, CDR1 is DFQATT and CDR2 is SNEGSKA (reference sequence). The CDR3 covers 11 residues. V was pared by 6 bases and J by 9 bases, with 5 bases of the junction left unmatched. In DNA form, the CDR3 reads TGCAGTGCAAGCAGACTAGCTGAGCAGTTCTTC. Encoded protein: CSASRLAEQFF.

This clone was observed a few times. CDR3 sequence reads: CASSLSIGRLYGYTF. For the CDR3, the DNA is TGCGCCAGCAGCTTAAGTATCGGTAGACTCTATGGCTACACCTTC. The chain combines TRBV5-1 with TRBJ1-2; no firm D call. V gave up 2 bases and J gave up 4 bases, with 15 bases separating them. Looked up from germline, CDR1 is SGHRS and CDR2 is YFSETQ. The CDR3 totals 15 residues.

This clone was detected only a few times. The V and J genes are TRBV30 and TRBJ2-3, with D tentatively TRBD1 (5 bases). Looked up from germline, CDR1 is GTSNPN and CDR2 is SVGIG (reference sequence). This CDR3 spans 12 amino acids. V was pared by 4 bases and J by 0 bases, with 5 bases between. CDR3 nucleotide sequence: TGTGCCTGGACAGGGAGCACAGATACGCAGTATTTT. This sequence encodes CAWTGSTDTQYF.

The chain joins TRBV18 to TRBJ1-5; D not resolved. V dropped 4 bases and J dropped 0 bases, with 10 bases sitting between them. The CDR3 has 15 amino acids. Germline V gene data show CDR1 as KGHSH and CDR2 as LQKENI. This CDR3 is CASSRERVSNQPQHF. As DNA, the CDR3 is TGTGCCAGCTCACGCGAGAGGGTTAGCAATCAGCCCCAGCATTTT.

This clone occurred a few times. The J gene is TRBJ2-2, the V gene TRBV7-6; perhaps TRBD1 as D (5 bases). Germline V CDR1 and CDR2: SGHVS, FNYEAQ. V gave up 5 bases and J gave up 6 bases, with 10 bases separating them. The CDR3 is made up of 13 amino acids. The CDR3 DNA reads as TGTGCCAGCAGCGGGCGACAGTCCGGGGAGCTGTTTTTT. Translated, it gives CASSGRQSGELFF.

This clone has only a few counts. V gene TRBV18 combines with J gene TRBJ2-7; possible D gene TRBD1, 5 bases. V was cut by 3 bases and J by 3 bases, with 12 bases left in between. The CDR3 runs 14 residues. Germline CDR1 KGHSH, CDR2 LQKENI. The CDR3: CASSPRQSHYEQYF. The CDR3 DNA follows: TGTGCCAGCTCACCGAGACAGTCCCACTACGAGCAGTACTTC.

CDR3: CASSDEGSYGYTF. CDR3 DNA sequence: TGTGCCAGCAGTGACGAGGGCAGCTATGGCTACACCTTC. The chain couples TRBV6-4 to TRBJ1-2; D is uncertain. CDR1 and CDR2 from the germline V gene are MRHNA and SNTAGT. The CDR3 contains 13 residues. V was cut by 2 bases and J by 4 bases, with 8 bases left in between.

V usage is TRBV30 and J usage is TRBJ1-5; D may be TRBD1 (5 bases). Germline V gene sequence: CDR1 GTSNPN, CDR2 SVGIG (reference sequence). The CDR3 runs to 13 residues. V lost 7 bases and J 5 bases, leaving 15 bases between the germline ends. Here the CDR3 DNA reads TGTGCCTACCAACCGACAGATTATCAGCCCCAGCATTTT. It specifies CAYQPTDYQPQHF.

The chain recombines TRBV27 with TRBJ1-2, with a weak D call TRBD1 (5 bases). The CDR3 contains 12 residues. The germline V gene encodes CDR1 MNHEY and CDR2 SMNVEV (reference sequence). Trimming took off 3 bases at V and 10 bases at J, with 12 bases between the two ends. For the CDR3, the DNA is TGTGCCAGCAGTTTTTTAAGGGGAACCTACACCTTC. It encodes CASSFLRGTYTF.

This chain links TRBV5-4 with TRBJ2-1; 14 nucleotides agree with TRBD2. The CDR3 is 17 residues long. CDR1 SGHNT and CDR2 YYREEE come from the germline V gene (reference sequence). V lost 4 bases, J lost 7 bases, and 10 bases stayed unmatched. As DNA, the CDR3 is TGTGCCAGCAGCGCCCGACTAGCGGGAGGGGTTATGAATGAGCAGTTCTTC. It specifies CASSARLAGGVMNEQFF.

In this sample, this clone turned up a few times. The gene calls are TRBV5-1 and TRBJ2-1; D gene ambiguous. The CDR3 sequence is 12 residues long. V was pared by 3 bases and J by 4 bases, with 5 bases between. In germline, CDR1 is SGHRS, CDR2 YFSETQ. The CDR3 DNA is TGCGCCAGCAGCTCGGTATACAATGAGCAGTTCTTC. Translating gives CASSSVYNEQFF. Looking up the rest from reference TRBV5-1 and TRBJ2-1 gives the full variable domain: KAGVTQTPRYLIKTRGQQVTLSCSPISGHRSVSWYQQTPGQGLQFLFEYFSETQRNKGNFPGRFSGRQFSNSRSEMNVSTLELGDSALYLCASSSVYNEQFFGPGTRLTVL.

This clone was counted between two and nine times. The chain couples TRBV19 to TRBJ2-2, with unresolved D. V lost 7 bases and J lost 0, with 6 bases in between. Germline V CDR1 and CDR2: LNHDA, SQIVND (reference sequence). This CDR3 has 13 residues. The CDR3 reads CASTRANTGELFF. In DNA, the CDR3 is TGTGCCAGTACTCGAGCGAACACCGGGGAGCTGTTTTTT.

This clone showed up just a few times. V and J are TRBV5-1 and TRBJ1-1, with a weak D call TRBD1 (5 bases). V was shortened by 0 bases and J by 6 bases, with 15 bases between the two germline ends. This CDR3 is 15 amino acids long. CDR1 and CDR2 (germline): SGHRS, YFSETQ. CDR3 residues: CASSLGGAGDAEAFF. CDR3 nucleotide sequence: TGCGCCAGCAGCTTGGGGGGCGCGGGGGACGCTGAAGCTTTCTTT.

The chain couples TRBV5-1 to TRBJ2-1, with TRBD2 identical over 9 bases. The V gene end was trimmed by 4 bases and the J gene end by 6 bases; junction bases not matched to a gene: 11. The CDR3 extends over 16 amino acids. Per the germline V gene, CDR1 is SGHRS and CDR2 is YFSETQ. The CDR3, as DNA: TGCGCCAGCAGCCAAGGACCGGGACTAGCTCGCAATGAGCAGTTCTTC. Its translation is CASSQGPGLARNEQFF. The full variable domain, with the rest looked up from reference TRBV5-1 and TRBJ2-1, is KAGVTQTPRYLIKTRGQQVTLSCSPISGHRSVSWYQQTPGQGLQFLFEYFSETQRNKGNFPGRFSGRQFSNSRSEMNVSTLELGDSALYLCASSQGPGLARNEQFFGPGTRLTVL.

The chain recombines TRBV2 with TRBJ1-5, with D uncertain. CDR3 size: 14 residues. Trimming took 1 base from V and 3 from J, leaving 7 bases between them. Germline V lookup: CDR1 SNHLY, CDR2 FYNNEI. This CDR3 is CASSEGQFNQPQHF. CDR3 in DNA: TGTGCCAGCAGTGAAGGGCAGTTCAATCAGCCCCAGCATTTT.

The chain joins TRBV6-1 to TRBJ1-1, with unresolved D. Germline CDR1 and CDR2: MNHNS and SASEGT. V lost 7 bases to trimming and J lost 0 bases, with 9 bases between them. The CDR3 spans 13 residues. The CDR3 sequence is CASKLGVNTEAFF. As DNA, the CDR3 is TGTGCCAGCAAGCTGGGAGTGAACACTGAAGCTTTCTTT.

This clone has more than one count but fewer than ten. The rearrangement joins TRBV5-1 to TRBJ1-6; TRBD1 matches at 7 bases. The length of the CDR3 is 15 residues. V dropped 1 base and J dropped 6; count of bases not matched to a gene: 4. Germline V CDR1 and CDR2: SGHRS, YFSETQ. CDR3 bases: TGCGCCAGCAGCTTGACGGGGACAGCTAATTCACCCCTCCACTTT. It translates to CASSLTGTANSPLHF.

This clone came up a few times. The rearrangement joins TRBV6-1 to TRBJ1-5; 8 bases are shared with TRBD1. The CDR3 is 17 residues long. Germline loops: CDR1 MNHNS, CDR2 SASEGT. The V segment lost 3 bases and the J segment 4 bases; nucleotides outside the gene matches: 11. The CDR3 reads CASSDQIGTGGNQPQHF. In DNA, the CDR3 is TGTGCCAGCAGTGATCAGATAGGGACAGGCGGAAATCAGCCCCAGCATTTT.

This clone has just a few counts. The chain joins TRBV5-1 to TRBJ2-2; D might be TRBD2 (5 bases). Trimming took 3 bases from V and 1 from J, leaving 10 bases between them. The V gene's germline CDR1 is SGHRS and CDR2 YFSETQ. This CDR3 is built from 15 residues. The CDR3 reads CASSSTTGNTGELFF. DNA of the CDR3: TGCGCCAGCAGCTCGACTACGGGGAACACCGGGGAGCTGTTTTTT.